These T cell receptor beta chains were read from a single sample in a study of early T cells in non-severe SARS-CoV-2 infection. Each CDR3 protein gets one entry after TCRdb re-called the 5' RACE reads with MiXCR. Among 68,000 or so distinct CDR3 sequences, under 13% were seen once, and the ten largest hold roughly 6%. Sequenced material: whole blood. The source of these receptors is an adult who was a healthcare worker with PCR-confirmed SARS-CoV-2 infection or an uninfected control (not recorded which). Both conserved end residues are part of each CDR3. Fields, in order: clone size, D gene, V gene, J gene, CDR3 DNA, CDR3 protein. The D gene is left open where the match is weak. Some rows mark clone size as missing; the rest say once, few, many or name a class of expanded clone.

size: -
D: -
V: TRBV11-2
J: TRBJ2-1
DNA: TGTGCCAGCAGCTTAGGGGGACTTTTCAGCTCCTACAATGAGCAGTTCTTC
CDR3: CASSLGGLFSSYNEQFF

size: -
D: -
V: TRBV6-5
J: TRBJ2-5
DNA: TGTGCCAGCAGTACGTCCTCTAGCGAGGAGACCCAGTACTTC
CDR3: CASSTSSSEETQYF

size: few
D: TRBD2
V: TRBV5-1
J: TRBJ2-3
DNA: TGCGCCAGCTTCCCCACGGGCGGGAGTGGCACAGATACGCAGTATTTT
CDR3: CASFPTGGSGTDTQYF

size: few
D: -
V: TRBV21-1
J: TRBJ2-7
DNA: TGTGCCAGCATGCTAGCGGGAGGCCACTACGAGCAGTACTTC
CDR3: CASMLAGGHYEQYF

size: many
D: -
V: TRBV29-1
J: TRBJ2-5
DNA: TGCAGCGGAGGGACGGCGGCGGAGACCCAGTACTTC
CDR3: CSGGTAAETQYF

size: -
D: TRBD1
V: TRBV28
J: TRBJ1-1
DNA: TGTGCCAGCGGGGACAGGGTGCAAACTGAAGCTTTCTTT
CDR3: CASGDRVQTEAFF

size: -
D: TRBD2
V: TRBV20-1
J: TRBJ2-3
DNA: TGCAGTGCTACTGGGTTGGGAGGGACGACAGATACGCAGTATTTT
CDR3: CSATGLGGTTDTQYF

size: many
D: TRBD1
V: TRBV28
J: TRBJ1-2
DNA: TGTGCCAGCCTACACCGGGACAGAAGGTCCCATGGCTACACCTTC
CDR3: CASLHRDRRSHGYTF

size: few
D: TRBD2
V: TRBV28
J: TRBJ2-3
DNA: TGTGCCAGCAGTTCTCTAGCGGTCGGGTATACGCAGTATTTT
CDR3: CASSSLAVGYTQYF

size: few
D: TRBD2
V: TRBV7-8
J: TRBJ2-7
DNA: TGTGCCAGCCGCAAACGGTCTAGCGGTACCTACGAGCAGTACTTC
CDR3: CASRKRSSGTYEQYF